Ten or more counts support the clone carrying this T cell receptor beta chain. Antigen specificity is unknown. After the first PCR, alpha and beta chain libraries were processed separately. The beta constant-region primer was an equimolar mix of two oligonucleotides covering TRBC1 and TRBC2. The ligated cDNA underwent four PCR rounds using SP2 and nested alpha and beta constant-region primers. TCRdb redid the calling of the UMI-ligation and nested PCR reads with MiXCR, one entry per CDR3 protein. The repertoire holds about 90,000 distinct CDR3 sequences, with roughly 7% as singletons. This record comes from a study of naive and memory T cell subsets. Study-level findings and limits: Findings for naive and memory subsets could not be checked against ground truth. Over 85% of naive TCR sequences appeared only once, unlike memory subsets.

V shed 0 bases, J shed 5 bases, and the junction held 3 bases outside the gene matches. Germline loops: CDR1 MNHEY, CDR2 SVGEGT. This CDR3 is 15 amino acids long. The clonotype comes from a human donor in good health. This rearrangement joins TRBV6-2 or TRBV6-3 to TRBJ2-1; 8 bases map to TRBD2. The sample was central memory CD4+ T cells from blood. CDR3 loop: CASSYSGRGDNEQFF. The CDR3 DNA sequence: TGTGCCAGCAGTTACTCGGGGCGGGGGGACAATGAGCAGTTCTTC.